The rows below give T cell receptor beta chains drawn from one sample of a study of early T cells in non-severe SARS-CoV-2 infection. TCRdb called the 5' RACE reads again in MiXCR, with one record for every CDR3 protein. The sample lists around 57,000 distinct CDR3 sequences, 11% occurring once. The sample consisted of whole blood. These receptors were collected from an adult who was a healthcare worker with PCR-confirmed SARS-CoV-2 infection or an uninfected control (not recorded which). CDR3s include the opening cysteine and the closing phenylalanine or tryptophan. The listing skips clone size in some rows; elsewhere it reads once, few, many or a size class.

v_call: TRBV18; clone_size: many; cdr3_aa: CASSPLRVPGGYTF
v_call: TRBV6-1; clone_size: many; cdr3_aa: CASRGTANEQFF
v_call: TRBV24-1; clone_size: many; cdr3_aa: CATSGPDADTQYF
v_call: TRBV7-6; clone_size: few; cdr3_aa: CASSLSVRGRGNTGELFF
v_call: TRBV29-1; clone_size: .; cdr3_aa: CSVWTSSYEQYF
v_call: TRBV30; clone_size: few; cdr3_aa: CAWRRGGVGNEQFF
v_call: TRBV12-3/TRBV12-4; clone_size: .; cdr3_aa: CASSTPTGGSYTF
v_call: TRBV6-2/TRBV6-3; clone_size: .; cdr3_aa: CASSPTGIYEQYF
v_call: TRBV20-1; clone_size: .; cdr3_aa: CSARGMDHGRELFF
v_call: TRBV20-1; clone_size: .; cdr3_aa: CSANLPTPDRIGDYGYTF
v_call: TRBV6-2/TRBV6-3; clone_size: few; cdr3_aa: CASTHQWLAGDNEQFF
v_call: TRBV7-9; clone_size: .; cdr3_aa: CASSWLGQGILEWGDNEQFF
v_call: TRBV15; clone_size: .; cdr3_aa: CATSSLRAGIGTDTQYF
v_call: TRBV12-3/TRBV12-4; clone_size: .; cdr3_aa: CASSIRGQVNIGTDTQYF
v_call: TRBV7-2; clone_size: many; cdr3_aa: CASSRSGDRNQPQHF
v_call: TRBV11-1; clone_size: .; cdr3_aa: CASSLGRGAEQYF
v_call: TRBV19; clone_size: many; cdr3_aa: CASWGGDRITGELFF
v_call: TRBV10-3; clone_size: many; cdr3_aa: CAISSSVDTQYF
v_call: TRBV7-8; clone_size: many; cdr3_aa: CASSIDSTSTDTQYF
v_call: TRBV27; clone_size: many; cdr3_aa: CASSFNPNSAGGPEEYNEQFF